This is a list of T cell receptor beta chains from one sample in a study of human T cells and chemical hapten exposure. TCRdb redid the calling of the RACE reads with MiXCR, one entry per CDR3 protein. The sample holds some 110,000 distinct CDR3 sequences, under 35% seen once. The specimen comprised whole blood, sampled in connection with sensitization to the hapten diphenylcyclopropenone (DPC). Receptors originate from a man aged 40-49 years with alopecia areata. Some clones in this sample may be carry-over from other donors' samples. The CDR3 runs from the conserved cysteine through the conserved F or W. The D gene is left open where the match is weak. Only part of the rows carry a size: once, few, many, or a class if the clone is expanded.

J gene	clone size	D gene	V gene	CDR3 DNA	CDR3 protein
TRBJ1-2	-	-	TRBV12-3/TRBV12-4	TGTGCCAGCAGTTTAAGCAGGGTAGAGGATGGCTACACCTTC	CASSLSRVEDGYTF
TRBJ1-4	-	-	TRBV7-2	TGTGCCAGCAGCAATCCGGGACACCGTAATGAAAAACTGTTTTTT	CASSNPGHRNEKLFF
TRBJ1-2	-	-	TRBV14	TGTGCCAGCAGCCATGACGGGATCTATGGCTACACCTTC	CASSHDGIYGYTF
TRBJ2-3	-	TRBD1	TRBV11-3	TGTGCCAGCAGCCCATCAATGGGACAGCACACAGATACGCAGTATTTT	CASSPSMGQHTDTQYF
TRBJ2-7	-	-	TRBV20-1	TGCAGTGCTAGTCACCAGCGTTTTTCCTACGAGCAGTACTTC	CSASHQRFSYEQYF
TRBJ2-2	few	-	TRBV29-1	TGCAGCGTTGATTGGGACTCTAGCACCGGGGAGCTGTTTTTT	CSVDWDSSTGELFF
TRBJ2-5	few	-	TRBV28	TGTGCCAGCATTGGCGGTAGAAATTTCGGGGAGACCCAGTACTTC	CASIGGRNFGETQYF
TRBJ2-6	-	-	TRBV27	TGTGCCAGCAGCCGATGGTCTGGGGCCAACGTCCTGACTTTC	CASSRWSGANVLTF
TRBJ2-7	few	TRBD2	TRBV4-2	TGTGCCAGCAGCCAGGAACTAGCGGGAGGTGGAGAGCAGTACTTC	CASSQELAGGGEQYF
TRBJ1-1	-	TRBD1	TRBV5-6	TGTGCCAGCAGCCGGGACAGGGGTTCCACTGAAGCTTTCTTT	CASSRDRGSTEAFF
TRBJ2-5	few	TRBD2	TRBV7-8	TGTGCCACTGGGGGGGTTCAAGAGACCCAGTACTTC	CATGGVQETQYF
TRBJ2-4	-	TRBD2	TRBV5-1	TGCGCCAGCAGCCGGACTAGCGGGAGGTTAACGGAAAACATTCAGTACTTC	CASSRTSGRLTENIQYF
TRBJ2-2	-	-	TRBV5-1	TGCGCCAGCAGCTTGGTAGGGAACACCGGGGAGCTGTTTTTT	CASSLVGNTGELFF
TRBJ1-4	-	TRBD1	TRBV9	TGTGCCAGCAGCGCCAGGACAGGCCTTACTAATGAAAAACTGTTTTTT	CASSARTGLTNEKLFF
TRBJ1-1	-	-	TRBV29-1	TGCAGCGTTAAACAGGGGAACACTGAAGCTTTCTTT	CSVKQGNTEAFF
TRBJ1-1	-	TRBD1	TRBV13	TGTGCCAGCAGCTTGGCTGGGACAGGGGTTTTCTTT	CASSLAGTGVFF
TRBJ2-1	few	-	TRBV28	TGTGCCAGCAGTTTGGCGACTCCCCTGAATGAGCAGTTCTTC	CASSLATPLNEQFF
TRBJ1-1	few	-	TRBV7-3	TGTGCCAGCAGTCACCCTCCGAACACTGAAGCTTTCTTT	CASSHPPNTEAFF
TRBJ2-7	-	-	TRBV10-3	TGTGCCATCAGGTATCAGTACGAGCAGTACTTC	CAIRYQYEQYF
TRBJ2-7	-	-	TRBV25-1	TGTGCCAGCAGGGGGCGCACGTACGAGCAGTACTTC	CASRGRTYEQYF
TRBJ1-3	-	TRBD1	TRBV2	TGTGCCAGCAAAATAGGGGGCGGAAACACCATATATTTT	CASKIGGGNTIYF
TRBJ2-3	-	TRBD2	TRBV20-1	TGCAGTGCTGGACTAGCGGGAGGGCGGACAGATACGCAGTATTTT	CSAGLAGGRTDTQYF
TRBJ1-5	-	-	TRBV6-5	TGTGCCAGCATCCGAAGCAATCAGCCCCAGCATTTT	CASIRSNQPQHF
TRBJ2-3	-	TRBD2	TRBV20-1	TGCAGTGCTACCTGGACTAGCGGAAGCACAGATACGCAGTATTTT	CSATWTSGSTDTQYF
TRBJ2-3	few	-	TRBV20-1	TGCAGTGCTAGACAGGGGGGAACAGATACGCAGTATTTT	CSARQGGTDTQYF
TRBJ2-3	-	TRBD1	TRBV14	TGTGCCAGCAGCTTGACAGGGGGGCTACTCACAGATACGCAGTATTTT	CASSLTGGLLTDTQYF
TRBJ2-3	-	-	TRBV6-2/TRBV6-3	TGTGCCAGCAGATGGACAGCCACAGATACGCAGTATTTT	CASRWTATDTQYF
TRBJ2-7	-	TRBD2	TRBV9	TGTGCCAGCAGCGTAGCTGGATCGGTGCGGGGGGACTTACCCTACGAGCAGTACTTC	CASSVAGSVRGDLPYEQYF
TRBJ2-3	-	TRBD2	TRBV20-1	TGCAGTGCTAGAACCGACGGGACTAGCGGGAGGGCCCATACGCAGTATTTT	CSARTDGTSGRAHTQYF
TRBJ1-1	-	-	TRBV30	TGTGCCTGGGACACCATGGGGAAGAACACTGAAGCTTTCTTT	CAWDTMGKNTEAFF
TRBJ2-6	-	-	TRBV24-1	TGTGCCACCAGTGATCAGACCTCTGGGGCCAACGTCCTGACTTTC	CATSDQTSGANVLTF
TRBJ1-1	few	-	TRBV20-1	TGCAGTGCTAGAGATATCCTTCGACTGGAGGAAGCTTTCTTT	CSARDILRLEEAFF
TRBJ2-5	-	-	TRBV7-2	TGTGCCAGCAGCTGGCTCCCGGGACGGGGCAAAGAGACCCAGTACTTC	CASSWLPGRGKETQYF
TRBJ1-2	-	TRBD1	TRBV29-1	TGCAGCGTTGGGGGACAGGGTATTTTGGATGGCTACACCTTC	CSVGGQGILDGYTF
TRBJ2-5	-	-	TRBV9	TGTGCCAGCAGCGTAGCTCCCCAAGAGACCCAGTACTTC	CASSVAPQETQYF
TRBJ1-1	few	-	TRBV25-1	TGTGCCAGCAGTGAGGGGGGGGGTCAAACTGAAGCTTTCTTT	CASSEGGGQTEAFF